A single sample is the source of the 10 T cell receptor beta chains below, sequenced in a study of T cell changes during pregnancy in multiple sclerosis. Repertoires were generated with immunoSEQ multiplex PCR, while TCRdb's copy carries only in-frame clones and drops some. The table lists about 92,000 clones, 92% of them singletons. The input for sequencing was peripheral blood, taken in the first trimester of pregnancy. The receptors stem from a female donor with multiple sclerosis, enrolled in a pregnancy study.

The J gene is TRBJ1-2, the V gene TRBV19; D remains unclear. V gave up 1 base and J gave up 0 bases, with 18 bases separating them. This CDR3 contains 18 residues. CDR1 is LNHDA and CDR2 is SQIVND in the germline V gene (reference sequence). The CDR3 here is CASSIGAGTPPANYGYTF. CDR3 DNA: TGTGCCAGTAGTATAGGGGCGGGTACGCCCCCCGCTAACTATGGCTACACCTTC.

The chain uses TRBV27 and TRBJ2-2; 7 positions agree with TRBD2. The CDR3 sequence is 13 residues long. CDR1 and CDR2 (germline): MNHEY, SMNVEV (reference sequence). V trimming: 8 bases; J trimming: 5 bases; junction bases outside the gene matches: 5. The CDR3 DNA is TGTGCCAGCGGGAGGGCGGGAACCGGGGAGCTGTTTTTT. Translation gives CASGRAGTGELFF.

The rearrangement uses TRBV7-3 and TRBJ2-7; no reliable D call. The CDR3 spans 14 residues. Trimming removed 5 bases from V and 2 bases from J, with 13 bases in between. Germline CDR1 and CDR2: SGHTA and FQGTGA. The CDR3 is CASSPSDSTYEQYF. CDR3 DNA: TGTGCCAGCAGCCCAAGCGACTCCACCTACGAGCAGTACTTC.

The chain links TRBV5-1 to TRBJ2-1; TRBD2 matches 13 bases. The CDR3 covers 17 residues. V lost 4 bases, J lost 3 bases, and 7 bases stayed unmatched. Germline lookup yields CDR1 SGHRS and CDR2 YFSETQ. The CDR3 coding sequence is TGCGCCAGCAGCCAAAAGGGACTAGCGGGGCTCTACAATGAGCAGTTCTTC. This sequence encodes CASSQKGLAGLYNEQFF.

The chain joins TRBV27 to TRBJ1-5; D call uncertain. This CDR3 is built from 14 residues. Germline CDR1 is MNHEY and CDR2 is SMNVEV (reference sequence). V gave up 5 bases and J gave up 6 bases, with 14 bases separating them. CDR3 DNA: TGTGCCAGCAGTCTAAGCATGGGGAGTCAGCCCCAGCATTTT. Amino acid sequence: CASSLSMGSQPQHF.

As DNA, the CDR3 is TGCGCCAGCAGCTTGGCAGCTAGCGGGAGTAGTAGAGAGACCCAGTACTTC. Protein sequence: CASSLAASGSSRETQYF. The rearrangement joins TRBV5-1 to TRBJ2-5; 10 bases line up with TRBD2. Germline V gives CDR1 SGHRS, CDR2 YFSETQ. Trimming removed 0 bases from V and 4 bases from J; junction bases left unmatched: 9. The CDR3 totals 17 residues. Drawing the rest from reference TRBV5-1 and TRBJ2-5, the complete variable domain is KAGVTQTPRYLIKTRGQQVTLSCSPISGHRSVSWYQQTPGQGLQFLFEYFSETQRNKGNFPGRFSGRQFSNSRSEMNVSTLELGDSALYLCASSLAASGSSRETQYFGPGTRLLVL.

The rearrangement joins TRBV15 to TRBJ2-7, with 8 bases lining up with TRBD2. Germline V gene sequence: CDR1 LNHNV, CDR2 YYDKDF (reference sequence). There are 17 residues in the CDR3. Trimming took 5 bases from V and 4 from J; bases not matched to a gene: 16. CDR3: CATSQLAGTSPIYEQYF. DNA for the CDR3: TGTGCCACCAGCCAGCTAGCGGGCACCTCTCCTATTTACGAGCAGTACTTC. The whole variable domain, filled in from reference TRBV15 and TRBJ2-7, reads DAMVIQNPRYQVTQFGKPVTLSCSQTLNHNVMYWYQQKSSQAPKLLFHYYDKDFNNEADTPDNFQSRRPNTSFCFLDIRSPGLGDTAMYLCATSQLAGTSPIYEQYFGPGTRLTVT.

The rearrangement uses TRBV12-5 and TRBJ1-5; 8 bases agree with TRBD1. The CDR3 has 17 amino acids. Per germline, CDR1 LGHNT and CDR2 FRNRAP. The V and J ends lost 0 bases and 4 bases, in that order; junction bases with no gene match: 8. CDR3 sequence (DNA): TGTGCTAGTGGTTTGGTACCGGGACAGGCGGCGAATCAGCCCCAGCATTTT. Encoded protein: CASGLVPGQAANQPQHF.

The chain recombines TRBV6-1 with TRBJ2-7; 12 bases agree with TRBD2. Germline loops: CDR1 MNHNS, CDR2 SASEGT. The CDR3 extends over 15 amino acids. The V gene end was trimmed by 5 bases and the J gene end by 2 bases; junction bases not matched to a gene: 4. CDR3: CASSTTSGGTYEQYF. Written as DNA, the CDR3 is TGTGCCAGCAGTACGACTAGCGGGGGTACCTACGAGCAGTACTTC.

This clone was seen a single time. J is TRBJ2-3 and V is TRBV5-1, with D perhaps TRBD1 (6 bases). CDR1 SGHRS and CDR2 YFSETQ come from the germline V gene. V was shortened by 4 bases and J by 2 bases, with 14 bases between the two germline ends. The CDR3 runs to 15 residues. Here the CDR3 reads CASSPQGTFTDTQYF. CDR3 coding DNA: TGCGCCAGCAGCCCGCAGGGGACCTTCACAGATACGCAGTATTTT.